The TCR beta chain described here comes from a study of immune characterization of retroperitoneal liposarcoma. This clonotype was seen only a few times. The CDR3 sequence is 12 residues long. Trimming pared 5 bases from V and 2 bases from J, leaving 5 bases between. Germline CDR1 MNHNS, CDR2 SASEGT. Each CDR3 protein is one row after TCRdb ran MiXCR on the PCR reads. In the table there are about 7,600 distinct CDR3 sequences, roughly 45% of which are singletons. This TCR derives from a male donor with retroperitoneal liposarcoma. The rearrangement joins TRBV6-1 to TRBJ2-3; D is uncertain. Material: tumor tissue. The CDR3 region is CASSPNTDTQYF. CDR3 DNA: TGTGCCAGCAGTCCGAACACAGATACGCAGTATTTT.